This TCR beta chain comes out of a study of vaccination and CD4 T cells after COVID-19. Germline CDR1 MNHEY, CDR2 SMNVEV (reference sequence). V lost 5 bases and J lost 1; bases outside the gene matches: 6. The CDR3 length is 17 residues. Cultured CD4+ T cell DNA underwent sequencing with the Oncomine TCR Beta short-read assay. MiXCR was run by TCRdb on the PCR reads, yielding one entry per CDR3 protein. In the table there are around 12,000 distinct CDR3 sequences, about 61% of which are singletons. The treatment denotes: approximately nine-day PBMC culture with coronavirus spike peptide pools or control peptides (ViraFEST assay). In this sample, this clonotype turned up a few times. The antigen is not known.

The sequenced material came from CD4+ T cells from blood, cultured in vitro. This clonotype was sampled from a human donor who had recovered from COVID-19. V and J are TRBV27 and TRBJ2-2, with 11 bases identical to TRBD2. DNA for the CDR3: TGTGCCAGCAGTCGAAGAACTAGCGGGAGGAACACCGGGGAGCTGTTTTTT. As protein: CASSRRTSGRNTGELFF.